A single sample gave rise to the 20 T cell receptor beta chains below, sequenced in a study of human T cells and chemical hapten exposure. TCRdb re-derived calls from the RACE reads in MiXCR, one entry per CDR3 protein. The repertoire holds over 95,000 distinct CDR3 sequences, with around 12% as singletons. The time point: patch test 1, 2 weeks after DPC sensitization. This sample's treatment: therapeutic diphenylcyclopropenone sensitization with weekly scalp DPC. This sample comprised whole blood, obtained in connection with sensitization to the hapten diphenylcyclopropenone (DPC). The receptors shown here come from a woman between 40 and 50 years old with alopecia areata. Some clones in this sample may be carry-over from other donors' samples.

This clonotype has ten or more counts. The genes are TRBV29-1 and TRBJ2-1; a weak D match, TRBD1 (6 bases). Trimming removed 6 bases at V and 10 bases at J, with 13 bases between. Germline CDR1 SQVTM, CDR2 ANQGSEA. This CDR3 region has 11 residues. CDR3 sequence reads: CSVPGATEQFF. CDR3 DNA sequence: TGCAGCGTCCCAGGGGCTACCGAGCAGTTCTTC.

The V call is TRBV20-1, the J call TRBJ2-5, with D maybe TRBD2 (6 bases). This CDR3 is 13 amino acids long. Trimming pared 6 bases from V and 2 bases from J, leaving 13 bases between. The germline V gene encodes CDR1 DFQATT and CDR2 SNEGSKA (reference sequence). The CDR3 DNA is TGCAGTGCAAACGGACTAACACAAGAGACCCAGTACTTC. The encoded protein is CSANGLTQETQYF.

The CDR3 DNA reads TGTGCCAGCACCCCGGGGGACAGGGACAATGAAAAACTGTTTTTT. Protein product: CASTPGDRDNEKLFF. V usage is TRBV4-2 and J usage is TRBJ1-4; 9 nucleotides line up with TRBD1. CDR1 is LGHNA and CDR2 is YNFKEQ in the germline V gene. The CDR3 is made up of 15 amino acids. V shed 7 bases, J shed 5 bases, and the junction held 8 bases outside the gene matches.

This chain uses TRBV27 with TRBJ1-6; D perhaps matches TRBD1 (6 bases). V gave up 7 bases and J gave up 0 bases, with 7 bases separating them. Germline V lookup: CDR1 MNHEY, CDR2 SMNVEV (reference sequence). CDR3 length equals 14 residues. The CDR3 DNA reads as TGTGCCAGCAAGGACAGCTCCTATAATTCACCCCTCCACTTT. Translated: CASKDSSYNSPLHF.

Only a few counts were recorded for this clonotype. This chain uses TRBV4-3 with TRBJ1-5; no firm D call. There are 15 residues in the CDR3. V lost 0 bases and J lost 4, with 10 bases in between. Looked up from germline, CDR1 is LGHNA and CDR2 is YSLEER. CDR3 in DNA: TGCGCCAGCAGCCAAGAAACACAGTCAAATCAGCCCCAGCATTTT. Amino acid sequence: CASSQETQSNQPQHF.

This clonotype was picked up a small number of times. CDR3 amino acids: CATSDWTGDEQYF. The CDR3 DNA reads as TGTGCCACCAGTGACTGGACAGGGGACGAGCAGTACTTC. The chain joins TRBV24-1 to TRBJ2-7; 9 bases line up with TRBD1. Trimming took 4 bases from V and 5 from J; bases not matched to a gene: 2. CDR1 is KGHDR and CDR2 is SFDVKD in the germline V gene. The CDR3 runs 13 residues.

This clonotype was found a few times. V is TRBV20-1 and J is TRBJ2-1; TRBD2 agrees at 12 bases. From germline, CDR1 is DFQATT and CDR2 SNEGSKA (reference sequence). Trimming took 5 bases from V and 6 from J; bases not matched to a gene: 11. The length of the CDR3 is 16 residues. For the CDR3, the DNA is TGCAGTGCTTGGACTAGCGGGACTACCGCCAGCAATGAGCAGTTCTTC. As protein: CSAWTSGTTASNEQFF.

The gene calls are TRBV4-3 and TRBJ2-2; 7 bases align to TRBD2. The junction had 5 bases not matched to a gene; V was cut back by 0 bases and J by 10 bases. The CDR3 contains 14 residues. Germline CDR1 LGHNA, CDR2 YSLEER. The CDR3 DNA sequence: TGCGCCAGCAGCCAAGATTCGGGGACTAAGGAGCTGTTTTTT. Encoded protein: CASSQDSGTKELFF.

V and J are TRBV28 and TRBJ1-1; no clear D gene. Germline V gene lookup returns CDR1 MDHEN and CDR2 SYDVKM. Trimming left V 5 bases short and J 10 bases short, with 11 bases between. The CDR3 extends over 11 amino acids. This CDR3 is CASSPTTVAFF. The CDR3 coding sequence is TGTGCCAGCAGTCCGACAACAGTAGCTTTCTTT.

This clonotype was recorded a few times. CDR3 DNA sequence: TGCGCCAGCAGGCCAGGGGGAGGAACCGGGGAGCTGTTTTTT. Translated: CASRPGGGTGELFF. This chain links TRBV5-1 with TRBJ2-2, with D perhaps matching TRBD1 (7 bases). The CDR3 extends over 14 amino acids. V was trimmed by 5 bases and J by 5 bases, leaving 13 bases between them. From germline, CDR1 is SGHRS and CDR2 YFSETQ.

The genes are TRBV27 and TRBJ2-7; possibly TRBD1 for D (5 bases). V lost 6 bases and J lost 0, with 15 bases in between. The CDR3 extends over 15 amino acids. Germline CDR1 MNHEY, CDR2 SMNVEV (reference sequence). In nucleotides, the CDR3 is TGTGCCAGCAGCCCAGAGACAGTGAGCTCCTACGAGCAGTACTTC. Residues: CASSPETVSSYEQYF.

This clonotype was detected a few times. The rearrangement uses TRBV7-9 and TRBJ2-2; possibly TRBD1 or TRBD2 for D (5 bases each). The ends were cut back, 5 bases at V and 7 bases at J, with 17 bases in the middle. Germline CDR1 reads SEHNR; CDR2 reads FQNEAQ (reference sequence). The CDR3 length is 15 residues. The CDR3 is CASSLVLGDDGELFF. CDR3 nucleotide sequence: TGTGCCAGCAGCCTCGTTCTCGGGGACGACGGGGAGCTGTTTTTT.

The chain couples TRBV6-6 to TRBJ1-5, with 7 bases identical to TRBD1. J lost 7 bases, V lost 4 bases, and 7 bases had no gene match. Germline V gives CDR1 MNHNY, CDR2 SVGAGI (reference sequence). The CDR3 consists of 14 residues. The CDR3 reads CASSFDRVSQPQHF. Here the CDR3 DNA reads TGTGCCAGCAGTTTCGACAGGGTAAGCCAGCCCCAGCATTTT.

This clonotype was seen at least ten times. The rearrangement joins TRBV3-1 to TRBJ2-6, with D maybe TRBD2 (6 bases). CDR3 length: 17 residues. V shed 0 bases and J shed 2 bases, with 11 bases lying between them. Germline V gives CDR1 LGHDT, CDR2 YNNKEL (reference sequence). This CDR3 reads CASSQDRRATGANVLTF. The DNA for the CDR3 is TGTGCCAGCAGCCAAGATCGGAGGGCGACTGGGGCCAACGTCCTGACTTTC.

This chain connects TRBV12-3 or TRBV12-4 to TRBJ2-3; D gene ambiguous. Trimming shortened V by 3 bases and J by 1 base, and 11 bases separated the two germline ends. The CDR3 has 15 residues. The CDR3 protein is CASSFDSPGTDTQYF. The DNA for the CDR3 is TGTGCCAGCAGTTTCGACTCCCCCGGCACAGATACGCAGTATTTT.

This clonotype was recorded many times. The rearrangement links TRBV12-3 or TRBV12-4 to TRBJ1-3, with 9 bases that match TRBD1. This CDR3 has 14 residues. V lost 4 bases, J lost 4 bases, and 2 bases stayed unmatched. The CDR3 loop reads CASSYRGQGNTIYF. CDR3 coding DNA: TGTGCCAGCAGTTACAGGGGGCAAGGAAACACCATATATTTT.

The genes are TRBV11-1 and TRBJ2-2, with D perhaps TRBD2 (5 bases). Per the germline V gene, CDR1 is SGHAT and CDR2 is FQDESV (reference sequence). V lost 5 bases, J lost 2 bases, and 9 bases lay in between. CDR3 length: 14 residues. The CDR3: CASSPAVNTGELFF. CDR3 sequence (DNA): TGTGCCAGCAGCCCAGCGGTAAACACCGGGGAGCTGTTTTTT.

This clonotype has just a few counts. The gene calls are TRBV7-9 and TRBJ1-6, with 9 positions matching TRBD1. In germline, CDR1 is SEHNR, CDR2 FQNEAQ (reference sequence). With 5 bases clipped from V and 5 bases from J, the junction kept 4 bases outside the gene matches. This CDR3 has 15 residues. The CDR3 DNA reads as TGTGCCAGCAGCCCTGGGACAGGGAATAATTCACCCCTCCACTTT. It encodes CASSPGTGNNSPLHF.

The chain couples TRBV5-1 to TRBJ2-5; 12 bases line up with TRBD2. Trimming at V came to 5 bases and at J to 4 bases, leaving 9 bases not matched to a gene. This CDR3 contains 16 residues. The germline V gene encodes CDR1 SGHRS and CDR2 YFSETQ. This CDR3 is CASRSTSGSGIETQYF. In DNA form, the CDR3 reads TGCGCCAGCAGGTCGACTAGCGGGAGTGGAATAGAGACCCAGTACTTC.

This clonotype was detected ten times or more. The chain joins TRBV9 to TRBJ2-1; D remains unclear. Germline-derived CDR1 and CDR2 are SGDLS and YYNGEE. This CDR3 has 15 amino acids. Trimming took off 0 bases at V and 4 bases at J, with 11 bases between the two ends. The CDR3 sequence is CASSVDSTIYNEQFF. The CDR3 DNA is TGTGCCAGCAGCGTAGATTCTACCATTTACAATGAGCAGTTCTTC.